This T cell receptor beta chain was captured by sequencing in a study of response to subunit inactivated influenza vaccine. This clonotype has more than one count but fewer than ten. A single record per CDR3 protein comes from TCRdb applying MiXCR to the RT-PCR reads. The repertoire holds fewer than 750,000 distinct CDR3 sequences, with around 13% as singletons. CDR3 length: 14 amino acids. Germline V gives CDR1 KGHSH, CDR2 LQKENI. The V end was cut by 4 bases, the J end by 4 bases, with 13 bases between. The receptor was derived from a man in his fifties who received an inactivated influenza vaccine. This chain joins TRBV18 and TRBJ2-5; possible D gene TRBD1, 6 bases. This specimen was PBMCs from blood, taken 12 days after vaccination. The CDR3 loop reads CASSLQGFGETQYF. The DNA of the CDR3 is TGTGCCAGCTCACTACAGGGCTTCGGAGAGACCCAGTACTTC.